This T cell receptor beta chain appears in the sequencing data of a study of blood T cell repertoires in COVID-19. Study in general: In each case, the material was cDNA or gDNA derived from T cells, B-cell-depleted T cells, or PBMCs.

Notes on this clone: In the same sample, other DNA sequences code for this CDR3.

The germline V gene encodes CDR1 KGHSH and CDR2 LQKENI. V lost 2 bases and J lost 0, with 8 bases in between. The CDR3 contains 15 residues. Generated by immunoSEQ multiplex PCR, the TCRdb table keeps only in-frame clones and is missing some. The sample lists 250,000 to 350,000 clones, around 87% seen once, with 2.4% in the top ten. Participants were aged about 18 to 90 years, lived in roughly 25 US areas, and enrolled virtually. The study counted Cohort 3 donors as recovered given two negative PCRs, clearance, or symptom resolution. V usage is TRBV18 and J usage is TRBJ1-5; D is possibly TRBD1 (5 bases). Sequenced: PBMCs or T cells enriched from blood (not recorded which). This receptor was obtained from a woman under 30 who had recovered from COVID-19. The CDR3 nucleotides are TGTGCCAGCTCACCAGGGCAGGGTAGCAATCAGCCCCAGCATTTT. Amino acids: CASSPGQGSNQPQHF.